Following are 13 T cell receptor beta chains from one sample sequenced in a study of T cell responses to AZD1222 COVID-19 vaccine (dated by TCRdb to the early 2020s). Library generation was performed with the immunoSEQ multiplex PCR assay. TCRdb retrieved this table from immuneACCESS and kept in-frame rearrangements only. Not all clones are present; in checked studies, unresolved V genes account for under half, and no reason is known for the remainder. The sample table contains roughly 79,000 clones; only one count was recorded for 92% of them. Approximately 6.5% of the sample is in the top ten clones. Explained via the paper, the time point label denotes: baseline before first vaccination. The sample's treatment or condition label, decoded: meningococcal conjugate vaccine given as trial control. This sample comprised peripheral blood, obtained on day 0 of MenACWY control vaccination. The receptors were gathered from an adult in good health.

This clone was seen once. The chain recombines TRBV7-6 with TRBJ2-7; no clear D gene. The CDR3 has 16 residues. The germline V and J ends were trimmed by 1 base and 5 bases, with 18 bases remaining between them. Germline loops: CDR1 SGHVS, CDR2 FNYEAQ. CDR3: CASSLVGVGIHHEQYF. For the CDR3, the DNA is TGTGCCAGCAGCTTAGTTGGGGTGGGAATCCACCACGAGCAGTACTTC.

The V gene is TRBV7-9, the J gene TRBJ2-5, with D unclear. With 4 bases removed from V and 2 bases from J, the gap between germline ends came to 8 bases. This CDR3 contains 13 residues. The V gene's germline CDR1 is SEHNR and CDR2 FQNEAQ (reference sequence). The CDR3 loop is CASSSTEQETQYF. For the CDR3, the DNA is TGTGCCAGCAGCTCGACGGAACAAGAGACCCAGTACTTC.

This sequence joins TRBV7-2 and TRBJ1-1; 7 bases are a match to TRBD1. The CDR3 is 13 residues long. Germline V gene data show CDR1 as SGHTA and CDR2 as FQGNSA. After removal of 6 bases from V and 4 bases from J, the junction contained 5 bases not matched to a gene. This chain's CDR3 is CASSSGQATEAFF. CDR3 nucleotides: TGTGCCAGCAGTTCCGGACAGGCCACTGAAGCTTTCTTT.

This chain connects TRBV20-1 to TRBJ1-1; TRBD1 matches at 8 bases. Germline assignment: CDR1 DFQATT and CDR2 SNEGSKA (reference sequence). The CDR3 has 11 residues. V lost 3 bases, J lost 7 bases, and 1 base stayed unmatched. CDR3 in amino acids: CSARDRVEAFF. In DNA form, the CDR3 reads TGCAGTGCTAGGGACAGGGTTGAAGCTTTCTTT.

The chain combines TRBV19 with TRBJ2-3, with 10 bases fitting TRBD2. The CDR3 is 15 residues long. CDR1 is LNHDA, CDR2 SQIVND, per germline (reference sequence). The V segment lost 4 bases and the J segment 4 bases; nucleotides outside the gene matches: 5. This chain's CDR3 is CASSTSAGGADTQYF. The CDR3 DNA reads as TGTGCCAGTAGTACATCAGCGGGAGGGGCAGATACGCAGTATTTT.

This chain uses TRBV28 with TRBJ1-1; 9 nucleotides line up with TRBD1. CDR1 MDHEN and CDR2 SYDVKM come from the germline V gene. Germline trimming cut 6 bases from V and 5 bases from J; bases unmatched to any gene: 7. This CDR3 spans 14 amino acids. Here the CDR3 DNA reads TGTGCCAGCAGAGATCGACAGGGGGATACTGAAGCTTTCTTT. Translating gives CASRDRQGDTEAFF.

The chain couples TRBV5-5 to TRBJ1-1; the D gene is possibly TRBD1 (6 bases). The CDR3 runs to 16 residues. Trimming shortened V by 4 bases and J by 3 bases, and 19 bases separated the two germline ends. Germline CDR1 is SGHKS and CDR2 is YYEKEE (reference sequence). CDR3 protein: CASSPLRSGGHTEAFF. As DNA, the CDR3 is TGTGCCAGCAGCCCCCTTCGGTCGGGGGGGCACACTGAAGCTTTCTTT. The full variable domain, rest sourced from reference TRBV5-5 and TRBJ1-1, is DAGVTQSPTHLIKTRGQQVTLRCSPISGHKSVSWYQQVLGQGPQFIFQYYEKEERGRGNFPDRFSARQFPNYSSELNVNALLLGDSALYLCASSPLRSGGHTEAFFGQGTRLTVV.

This clone was detected once. This chain uses TRBV18 with TRBJ2-2, with D perhaps being TRBD1 or TRBD2 (6 bases each). This CDR3 comprises 18 residues. V lost 4 bases, J lost 0 bases, and 18 bases lay in between. CDR1 and CDR2 (germline): KGHSH, LQKENI. The CDR3 nucleotides read TGTGCCAGCTCACACCTGGCGGCGGGACAACCGAACACCGGGGAGCTGTTTTTT. Translating gives CASSHLAAGQPNTGELFF.

V usage is TRBV5-4 and J usage is TRBJ1-2, with 11 nucleotides matching TRBD1. This CDR3 has 17 amino acids. Germline V lookup: CDR1 SGHNT, CDR2 YYREEE (reference sequence). V gave up 4 bases and J gave up 5 bases; unmatched junction bases: 13. The CDR3 bases are TGTGCCAGCAGCATTACCGGGACAGGGGGTCGAAGGTATGGCTACACCTTC. Encoded protein: CASSITGTGGRRYGYTF.

The chain links TRBV19 to TRBJ1-2; 7 positions match TRBD1. Per germline, CDR1 LNHDA and CDR2 SQIVND (reference sequence). Trimming cost V 7 bases and J 0 bases; bases outside gene matches: 5. The CDR3 runs 14 residues. CDR3 loop: CASTPGGTNYGYTF. DNA of the CDR3: TGTGCCAGTACACCAGGGGGGACTAACTATGGCTACACCTTC.

The chain couples TRBV7-2 to TRBJ2-2; 13 positions match TRBD2. The CDR3 is 16 residues long. The germline gives CDR1 SGHTA, CDR2 FQGNSA. V was clipped by 5 bases and J by 5 bases; unmatched bases: 5. CDR3 protein: CASSLTSGGVTGELFF. DNA for the CDR3: TGTGCCAGCAGCCTTACTAGCGGGGGGGTTACCGGGGAGCTGTTTTTT.

V is TRBV15 and J is TRBJ1-6, with a weak D call TRBD1 (6 bases). Germline CDR1 reads LNHNV; CDR2 reads YYDKDF (reference sequence). V lost 8 bases to trimming and J lost 7 bases, with 18 bases between them. The CDR3 is 15 residues long. CDR3 nucleotides: TGTGCCACCGGAAAGGGGGACGGTTCCAATTCACCCCTCCACTTT. Its protein is CATGKGDGSNSPLHF.

This clone was detected only a few times. The chain links TRBV28 to TRBJ2-3; 8 bases fit TRBD2. The germline gives CDR1 MDHEN, CDR2 SYDVKM. This CDR3 spans 15 amino acids. Germline trimming cut 5 bases from V and 2 bases from J; bases unmatched to any gene: 6. The CDR3 is CASSTRGGPTDTQYF. In DNA form, the CDR3 reads TGTGCCAGCAGTACACGGGGGGGCCCCACAGATACGCAGTATTTT.